This is a list of T cell receptor beta chains from one sample in a study of blood T cell repertoires in COVID-19. Clones were sequenced by immunoSEQ multiplex PCR, and TCRdb holds only the in-frame ones, with some missing. The profile shows about 70,000 clones, 88% of them singletons. The sample taken for sequencing was peripheral blood. These receptors were collected from a human donor in a cohort sampled during active COVID-19. Each CDR3 is given with its conserved first and last residue. Fields, in order: V gene, clone size, D gene, J gene, CDR3 protein, CDR3 DNA. D genes are given only for firm matches. The size field is filled for only some rows; it gives once, few, many or a size class.

TRBV5-6,-,TRBD1,TRBJ1-1,CASSLTGDNTEAFF,TGTGCCAGCAGCTTGACAGGGGACAACACTGAAGCTTTCTTT
TRBV4-2,-,-,TRBJ2-1,CASSQESGSYNEQFF,TGTGCCAGCAGCCAAGAGTCCGGCTCCTACAATGAGCAGTTCTTC
TRBV6-5,-,TRBD1,TRBJ2-7,CASSRTGTGAYEQYF,TGTGCCAGCAGTCGGACCGGGACAGGGGCCTACGAGCAGTACTTC
TRBV9,-,TRBD2,TRBJ2-1,CASSVTSGGLANEQFF,TGTGCCAGCAGCGTGACTAGCGGGGGGCTTGCCAATGAGCAGTTCTTC
TRBV28,-,-,TRBJ2-7,CATEGTTYEQYF,TGTGCGACGGAGGGCACCACCTACGAGCAGTACTTC
TRBV7-2,-,TRBD2,TRBJ2-5,CASSQSGGGMETQYF,TGTGCCAGCAGCCAGAGCGGGGGGGGTATGGAGACCCAGTACTTC
TRBV2,-,-,TRBJ2-3,CASSPPFTDTQYF,TGTGCCAGCAGCCCCCCTTTCACAGATACGCAGTATTTT
TRBV3-1/TRBV3-2,-,TRBD2,TRBJ2-7,CASSPPGTSGGAFTYEQYF,TGTGCCAGCAGCCCACCCGGGACTAGCGGGGGGGCGTTTACCTACGAGCAGTACTTC
TRBV3-1/TRBV3-2,-,-,TRBJ2-7,CASSQGTGSYEQYF,TGTGCCAGCAGCCAAGGTACAGGGTCCTACGAGCAGTACTTC
TRBV19,-,-,TRBJ1-2,CASKAGKSYGYTF,TGTGCCAGTAAGGCAGGGAAAAGCTATGGCTACACCTTC
TRBV6-1,-,-,TRBJ2-7,CASSEGRRSSYEQYF,TGTGCCAGCAGTGAAGGACGGAGGAGCTCCTACGAGCAGTACTTC
TRBV19,few,-,TRBJ2-2,CASTFRSTSGELFF,TGTGCCAGTACATTTAGGAGTACTTCCGGGGAGCTGTTTTTT
TRBV13,-,-,TRBJ1-5,CASSSGRGNQPQHF,TGTGCCAGCAGCTCAGGGAGGGGCAATCAGCCCCAGCATTTT
TRBV7-7,-,-,TRBJ2-3,CASSSGQFTDTQYF,TGTGCCAGCAGCTCCGGACAGTTCACAGATACGCAGTATTTT
TRBV7-8,-,-,TRBJ1-1,CASSLGLREGAFF,TGTGCCAGCAGCTTAGGGCTCAGGGAAGGAGCTTTCTTT
TRBV11-2,-,TRBD1,TRBJ1-2,CASSAGGVYGYTF,TGTGCCAGCAGCGCAGGGGGCGTCTATGGCTACACCTTC
TRBV6-5,-,TRBD1,TRBJ1-3,CASSSGTGDNGNTIYF,TGTGCCAGCAGTTCCGGGACAGGGGATAATGGAAACACCATATATTTT
TRBV25-1,-,-,TRBJ2-2,CASRVRGTGELFF,TGTGCCAGCAGGGTCCGGGGGACCGGGGAGCTGTTTTTT
TRBV30,-,-,TRBJ1-2,CAWGLAYGYTF,TGTGCCTGGGGGTTGGCCTATGGCTACACCTTC
TRBV7-2,-,TRBD2,TRBJ2-3,CASSWRGDTDTQYF,TGTGCCAGCAGCTGGCGGGGGGACACAGATACGCAGTATTTT
TRBV5-6,few,TRBD2,TRBJ2-1,CASSLVPPGTSGGAVQFF,TGTGCCAGCAGCTTGGTACCCCCTGGGACTAGCGGGGGGGCTGTACAGTTCTTC
TRBV4-3,-,-,TRBJ1-6,CASSQDSQGFNSPLHF,TGCGCCAGCAGCCAAGATAGCCAGGGGTTCAATTCACCCCTCCACTTT
TRBV25-1,-,-,TRBJ1-2,CASSEQGRYGYTF,TGTGCCAGCAGTGAACAGGGGAGATATGGCTACACCTTC
TRBV11-3,-,TRBD1,TRBJ2-2,CASSLAQGARNTGELFF,TGTGCCAGCAGCTTAGCCCAGGGGGCTAGGAACACCGGGGAGCTGTTTTTT
TRBV28,-,-,TRBJ2-7,CASSTGYEQYF,TGTGCCAGCAGTACAGGGTACGAGCAGTACTTC
TRBV5-5,-,TRBD2,TRBJ2-3,CASSFRLAPDTQYF,TGTGCCAGCAGCTTCCGACTAGCGCCAGATACGCAGTATTTT
TRBV6-5,-,TRBD2,TRBJ2-3,CASSLGVSGSDTQYF,TGTGCCAGCAGTTTAGGAGTTAGCGGGTCAGATACGCAGTATTTT